These T cell receptor beta chains were read from a single sample in a study of OX40 agonist ivuxolimab in advanced cancers. Method: immunoSEQ multiplex PCR; TCRdb's copy keeps in-frame clones and lacks some. The data hold 65,000 or so clones, with roughly nine tenths observed a single time. The sequenced sample was CD4+ or CD8+ T cells sorted from blood, obtained in a trial of the OX40 agonist ivuxolimab. These receptors originate from an adult with an advanced solid tumor such as melanoma, head and neck, liver or kidney cancer. Each CDR3 is given without its conserved first and last residue.

len	v_gene	CDR3aa
15	TRBV4-1	ASSPGWNSGIQETQY
13	TRBV21-1	ASSPRPGHNQPQH
13	TRBV5-5	ASTLGPSSGNTIY
10	TRBV27	ASGGRADTQY
12	TRBV6-5	ASRPGGQGQTQY
13	TRBV30	AWRSTGAATDTQY
12	TRBV5-4	ASSRGLEGETQY
12	TRBV25-1	ASNKGTLYNEQF
13	TRBV30	AWSVGPLPPGELF
11	TRBV5-1	ASRQGNTGELF
14	TRBV19	ASSMLPRSNNQPQH
16	TRBV10-2	ASSESGARGYSNQPQH
12	TRBV2	ASIGPGQSTEAF
12	TRBV9	ASSAGQANYGYT
14	TRBV9	ASSDFTSGTVETQY
13	TRBV15	ATSRDVGLQETQY
11	TRBV19	ASSMTGGYGYT
12	TRBV30	AWRQHPTNYGYT
9	TRBV2	ASGAGNTIY
10	TRBV29-1	SVGRANYGYT
11	TRBV19	ASSTQVNQPQH
13	TRBV5-1	ASSGQRGFSYEQY
12	TRBV19	ASNSGRRNQPQH